This paragraph reports one TCR beta chain. The V gene lost 0 bases and the J gene lost 14 bases, with 14 bases spanning the gap. CDR3 size: 13 residues. Germline assignment: CDR1 LGHNA and CDR2 YSLEER. These data are taken from a study of blood T cell repertoires in COVID-19. About the study: The cDNA or gDNA used as material had been derived from T cells, B-cell-depleted T cells, or PBMCs.

Repertoires were generated with immunoSEQ multiplex PCR, while TCRdb's copy carries only in-frame clones and drops some. The sample lists some 140,000 clones; roughly four fifths were seen once. This chain connects TRBV4-3 to TRBJ1-3; D gene ambiguous. The sample consisted of peripheral blood. This clonotype was obtained from a man older than 75 with acute or convalescent COVID-19. CDR3 nucleotides: TGCGCCAGCAGCCAAGACGCGGCCGGTTCTCTATATTTT. It specifies CASSQDAAGSLYF.